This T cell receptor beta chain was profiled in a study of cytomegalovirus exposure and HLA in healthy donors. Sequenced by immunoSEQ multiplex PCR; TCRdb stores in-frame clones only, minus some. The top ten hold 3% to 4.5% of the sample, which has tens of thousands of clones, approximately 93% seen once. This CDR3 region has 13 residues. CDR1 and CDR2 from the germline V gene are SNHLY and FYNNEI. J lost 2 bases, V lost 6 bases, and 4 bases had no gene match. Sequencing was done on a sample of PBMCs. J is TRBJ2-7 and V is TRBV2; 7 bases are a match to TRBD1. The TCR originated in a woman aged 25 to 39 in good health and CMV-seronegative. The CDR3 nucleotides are TGTGCCAGCAGAGGGGACAGTACCTACGAGCAGTACTTC. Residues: CASRGDSTYEQYF.